These T cell receptor beta chains were read from a single sample in a study of T cells in Graves' hyperthyroidism and ophthalmopathy. Via MiXCR, TCRdb re-called the multiplex PCR reads, giving one row per CDR3 protein. The table includes 350,000 to 450,000 distinct CDR3 sequences, approximately 15% detected once. The sequencing sample was made of blood. Source of these receptors: a woman aged 60-70 years with Graves' hyperthyroidism. The CDR3 runs from the conserved cysteine through the conserved F or W. D genes are given only for firm matches. A row's size may be missing; if present it is once, few, many or a size class.

TGCAGTGCTAGAGGGGGACTAGCGGCCTCCTACAATGAGCAGTTCTTC,CSARGGLAASYNEQFF,TRBD2,TRBJ2-1,many,TRBV20-1
TGTGCCATCAGTGAGTCGATCGGCCTAGCGGGAATTGACGAGCAGTACTTC,CAISESIGLAGIDEQYF,TRBD2,TRBJ2-7,NA,TRBV10-3
TGTGCCAGCACTCTCTATGGAACTGAAGCTTTCTTT,CASTLYGTEAFF,NA,TRBJ1-1,many,TRBV6-1
TGTGCCAGCAGCGTAGGCGGGAGACCCTACGAGCAGTACTTC,CASSVGGRPYEQYF,TRBD2,TRBJ2-7,many,TRBV9
TGCGCCAGCAGTAGGGACTCTACGAATGAAGCTTTCTTT,CASSRDSTNEAFF,NA,TRBJ1-1,many,TRBV10-1
TGTGCCAGCAGCTTTGGCGGGGTTGCCACTGAAGCTTTCTTT,CASSFGGVATEAFF,NA,TRBJ1-1,few,TRBV5-6
TGTGCCAGCAGCTCCGGGAGGGCCCCCAACACAGATACGCAGTATTTT,CASSSGRAPNTDTQYF,TRBD2,TRBJ2-3,many,TRBV7-3
TGCGCCAGCAGCCAAGATACCTTACCAACGCTTGGCTACACCTTC,CASSQDTLPTLGYTF,NA,TRBJ1-2,NA,TRBV4-1
TGTGCCAGCGTTACAGGGTATGGCTACACCTTC,CASVTGYGYTF,NA,TRBJ1-2,NA,TRBV2
TGTGCTAGTGGTTTCGTCACCTCTAGCTCCTACAATGAGCAGTTCTTC,CASGFVTSSSYNEQFF,NA,TRBJ2-1,many,TRBV12-5
TGTGCCAGCACCCGGACAGGGACTCAGCCCCAGCATTTT,CASTRTGTQPQHF,TRBD1,TRBJ1-5,few,TRBV6-2/TRBV6-3
TGTGCCAGCAGCTCGGACAGATTTCGGGCAGATACGCAGTATTTT,CASSSDRFRADTQYF,NA,TRBJ2-3,many,TRBV11-2
TGTGCCAGCAGCTTAACTCGCGGGACTGCTACCAATGAGCAGTTCTTC,CASSLTRGTATNEQFF,NA,TRBJ2-1,many,TRBV7-3
TGTGCCAGCAGCCCCGGAGGACCCGGAGGTACAGATACGCAGTATTTT,CASSPGGPGGTDTQYF,NA,TRBJ2-3,many,TRBV11-3
TGCAGCGTCCTAGGACGGGAGAACACTGAAGCTTTCTTT,CSVLGRENTEAFF,NA,TRBJ1-1,many,TRBV29-1
TGTGCCAGCAGTTTAAACCAAGAGACCCAGTACTTC,CASSLNQETQYF,NA,TRBJ2-5,many,TRBV12-3/TRBV12-4
TGTGCCAGCAGCATTACAGGGGGCGGAGGCACTGAAGCTTTCTTT,CASSITGGGGTEAFF,TRBD1,TRBJ1-1,many,TRBV7-9